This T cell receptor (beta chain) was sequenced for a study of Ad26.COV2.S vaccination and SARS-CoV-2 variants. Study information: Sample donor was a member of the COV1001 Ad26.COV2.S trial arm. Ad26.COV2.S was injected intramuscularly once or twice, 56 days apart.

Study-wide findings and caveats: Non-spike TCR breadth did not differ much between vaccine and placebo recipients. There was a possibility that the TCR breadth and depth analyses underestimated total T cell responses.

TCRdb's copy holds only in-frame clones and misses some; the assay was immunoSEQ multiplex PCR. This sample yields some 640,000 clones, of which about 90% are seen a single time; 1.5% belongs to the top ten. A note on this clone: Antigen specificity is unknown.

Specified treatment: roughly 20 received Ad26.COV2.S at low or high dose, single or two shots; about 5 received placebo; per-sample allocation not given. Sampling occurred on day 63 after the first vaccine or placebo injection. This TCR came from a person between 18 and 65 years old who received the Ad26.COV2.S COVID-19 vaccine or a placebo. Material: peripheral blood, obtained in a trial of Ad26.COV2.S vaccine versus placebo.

The CDR3 loop reads CASCRTLGETQYF. The CDR3 DNA is TGTGCCAGCTGCAGGACACTGGGAGAGACCCAGTACTTC. This chain uses TRBV6-5 with TRBJ2-5; perhaps TRBD1 as D (5 bases). This CDR3 has 13 residues. Trimming took 8 bases from V and 4 from J, leaving 14 bases between them. Germline loops: CDR1 MNHEY, CDR2 SVGAGI.